There are many counts of the clone carrying this T cell receptor beta chain. This sequence may be a read error, since a much larger clone differs from it by one base. This CDR3 is 14 amino acids long. Germline V CDR1 and CDR2: SGDLS, YYNGEE. TCRdb re-called the multiplex PCR reads with MiXCR, one entry per CDR3 protein. The sample shows over 150,000 distinct CDR3 sequences, around 29% of them seen only once. Axillary draining lymph nodes of breast cancer patients supplied the node samples. This specimen comes from a study of breast tumors, draining lymph nodes, adjacent tissues. This TCR derives from a female donor with breast cancer. Some clones in this sample may be carry-over from other donors' samples. The gene calls are TRBV9 and TRBJ2-1; 9 positions agree with TRBD2. The source material was axillary lymph node tissue. The CDR3 nucleotides are TGTGCCAGCAGCGCCTCTAGCGGGGTCGATGAGCAGTCCTTC. Translating gives CASSASSGVDEQSF.